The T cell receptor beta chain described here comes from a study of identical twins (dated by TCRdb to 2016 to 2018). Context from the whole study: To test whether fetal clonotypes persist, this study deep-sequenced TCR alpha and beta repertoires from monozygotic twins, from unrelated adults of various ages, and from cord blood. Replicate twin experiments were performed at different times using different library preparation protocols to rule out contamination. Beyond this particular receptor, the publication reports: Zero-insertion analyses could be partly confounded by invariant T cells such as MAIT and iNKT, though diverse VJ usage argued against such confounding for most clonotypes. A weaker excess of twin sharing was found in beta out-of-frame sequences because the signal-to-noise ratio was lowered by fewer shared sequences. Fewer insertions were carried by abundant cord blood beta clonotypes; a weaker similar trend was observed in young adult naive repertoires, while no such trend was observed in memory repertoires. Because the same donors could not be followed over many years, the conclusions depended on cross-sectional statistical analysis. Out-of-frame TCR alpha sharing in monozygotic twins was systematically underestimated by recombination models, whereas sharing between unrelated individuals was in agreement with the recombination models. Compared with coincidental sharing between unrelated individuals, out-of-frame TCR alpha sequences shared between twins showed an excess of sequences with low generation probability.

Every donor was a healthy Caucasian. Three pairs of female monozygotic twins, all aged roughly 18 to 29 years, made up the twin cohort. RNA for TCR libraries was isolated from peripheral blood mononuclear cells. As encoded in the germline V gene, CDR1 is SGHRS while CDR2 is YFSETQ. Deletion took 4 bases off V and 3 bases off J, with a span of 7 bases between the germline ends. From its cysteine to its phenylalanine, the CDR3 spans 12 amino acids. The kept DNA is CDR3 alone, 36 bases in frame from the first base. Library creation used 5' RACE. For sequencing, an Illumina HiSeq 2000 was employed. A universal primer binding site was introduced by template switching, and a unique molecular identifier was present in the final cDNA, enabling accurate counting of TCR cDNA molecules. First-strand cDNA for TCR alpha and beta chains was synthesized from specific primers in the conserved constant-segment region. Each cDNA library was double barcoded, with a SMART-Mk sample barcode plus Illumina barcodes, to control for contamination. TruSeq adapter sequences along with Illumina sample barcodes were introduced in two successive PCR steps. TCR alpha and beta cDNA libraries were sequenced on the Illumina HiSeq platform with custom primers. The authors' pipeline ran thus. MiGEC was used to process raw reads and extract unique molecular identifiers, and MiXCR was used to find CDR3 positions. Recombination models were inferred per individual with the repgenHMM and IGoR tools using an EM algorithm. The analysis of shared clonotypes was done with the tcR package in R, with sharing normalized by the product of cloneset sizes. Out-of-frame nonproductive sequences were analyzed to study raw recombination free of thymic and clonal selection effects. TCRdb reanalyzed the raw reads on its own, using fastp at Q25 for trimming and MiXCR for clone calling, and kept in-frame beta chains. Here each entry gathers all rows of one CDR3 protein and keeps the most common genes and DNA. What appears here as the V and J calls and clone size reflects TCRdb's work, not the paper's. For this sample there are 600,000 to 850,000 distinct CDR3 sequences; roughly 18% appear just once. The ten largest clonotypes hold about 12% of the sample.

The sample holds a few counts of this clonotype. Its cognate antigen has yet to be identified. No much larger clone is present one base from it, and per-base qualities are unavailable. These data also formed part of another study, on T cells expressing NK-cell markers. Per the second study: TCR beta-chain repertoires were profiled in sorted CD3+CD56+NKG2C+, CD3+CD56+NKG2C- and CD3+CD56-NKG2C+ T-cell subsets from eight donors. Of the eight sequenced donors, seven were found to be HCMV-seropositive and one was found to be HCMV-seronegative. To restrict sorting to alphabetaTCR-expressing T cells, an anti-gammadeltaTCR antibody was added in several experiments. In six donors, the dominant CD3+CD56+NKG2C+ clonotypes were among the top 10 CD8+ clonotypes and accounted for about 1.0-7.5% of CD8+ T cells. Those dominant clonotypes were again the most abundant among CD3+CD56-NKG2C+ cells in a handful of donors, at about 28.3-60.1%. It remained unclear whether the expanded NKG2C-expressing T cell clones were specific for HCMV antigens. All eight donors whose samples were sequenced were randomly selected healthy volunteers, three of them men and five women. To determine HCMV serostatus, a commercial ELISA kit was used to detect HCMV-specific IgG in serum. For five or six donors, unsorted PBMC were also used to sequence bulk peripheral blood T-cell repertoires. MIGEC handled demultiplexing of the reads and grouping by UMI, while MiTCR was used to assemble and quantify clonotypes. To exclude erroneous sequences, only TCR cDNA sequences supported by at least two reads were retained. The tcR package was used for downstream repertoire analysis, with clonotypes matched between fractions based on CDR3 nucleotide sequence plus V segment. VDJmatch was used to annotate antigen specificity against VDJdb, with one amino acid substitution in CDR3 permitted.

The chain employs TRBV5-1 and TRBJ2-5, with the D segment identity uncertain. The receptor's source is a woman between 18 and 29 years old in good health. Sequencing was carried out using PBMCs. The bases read TGCGCCAGCAGCAGCACAGAAGAGACCCAGTACTTC. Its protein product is CASSSTEETQYF.